This T cell receptor beta chain is drawn from a study of breast tumors, draining lymph nodes, adjacent tissues. TCRdb reprocessed the multiplex PCR reads with MiXCR, giving one entry per CDR3 protein. The repertoire holds nearly 200,000 distinct CDR3 sequences, with approximately 30% as singletons. Trimming removed 0 bases from V and 10 bases from J, with 22 bases in between. This CDR3 contains 17 residues. Per germline, CDR1 SEHNR and CDR2 FQNEAQ (reference sequence). Breast cancer patients provided tissue from their axillary draining lymph nodes. This clonotype was recorded many times. This sequence was found in a female donor with breast cancer. Some clones in this sample may be carry-over from other donors' samples. J is TRBJ2-1 and V is TRBV7-9; a possible D gene is TRBD2 (5 bases). Sequenced input: axillary lymph node tissue. CDR3 sequence reads: CASSLASRSLERKEQFF. The DNA of the CDR3 is TGTGCCAGCAGCTTAGCGAGCCGATCCTTAGAGCGGAAGGAGCAGTTCTTC.